The sample holds many counts of the clone carrying this TCR beta chain. The antigen remains undetermined. This CDR3 spans 9 amino acids. Germline V gene data show CDR1 as DFQATT and CDR2 as SNEGSKA (reference sequence). The data stem from a study of identical twins. General study results and limits: Low generation-probability sequences were in excess among twin-shared out-of-frame alpha sequences. In drawing conclusions, the study used cross-sectional statistical analysis and did not follow the same donors. It was out-of-frame TCR alpha sharing in monozygotic twins that models underestimated.

Template switching added a universal primer site; cDNA carried unique molecular identifiers. MiXCR was run by TCRdb on the 5' RACE reads, yielding one entry per CDR3 protein. The sample contains around 290,000 distinct CDR3 sequences, roughly 9% of which appear only once. This sample also belongs to another study, concerning yellow fever vaccine responses in identical twins.

The sequencing sample was made of CD8+ T cells sorted from blood. The rearrangement uses TRBV20-1 and TRBJ1-1; D gene ambiguous. The sequence derives from a woman aged 18-29 years in good health. The CDR3: CSYFVPAFF. DNA of the CDR3: TGCAGCTATTTCGTCCCGGCTTTCTTT.